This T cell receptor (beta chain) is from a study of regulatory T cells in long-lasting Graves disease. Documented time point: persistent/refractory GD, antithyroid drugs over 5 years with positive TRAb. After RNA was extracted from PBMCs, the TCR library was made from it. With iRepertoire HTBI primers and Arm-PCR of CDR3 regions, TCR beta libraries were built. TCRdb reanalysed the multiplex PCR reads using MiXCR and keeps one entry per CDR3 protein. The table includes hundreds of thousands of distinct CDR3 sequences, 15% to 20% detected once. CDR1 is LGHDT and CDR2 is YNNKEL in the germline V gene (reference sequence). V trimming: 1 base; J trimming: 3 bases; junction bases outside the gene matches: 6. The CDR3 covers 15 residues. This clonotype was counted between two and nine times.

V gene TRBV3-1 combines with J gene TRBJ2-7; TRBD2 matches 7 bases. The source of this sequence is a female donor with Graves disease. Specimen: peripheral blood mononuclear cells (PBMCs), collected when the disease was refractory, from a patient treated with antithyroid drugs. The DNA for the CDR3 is TGTGCCAGCAGCCAAGTGGGGGGGATCGGCTACGAGCAGTACTTC. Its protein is CASSQVGGIGYEQYF.